This T cell receptor beta chain is from a study of blood T cell repertoires in COVID-19. Recruited during active infection, patients (from Seattle) were subsequently followed longitudinally. Trimming removed 6 bases from V and 8 bases from J, with 14 bases in between. Germline lookup yields CDR1 SGHVS and CDR2 FNYEAQ. The CDR3 runs to 13 residues. Some clones are missing from TCRdb's copy, which holds only in-frame ones; the method was immunoSEQ multiplex PCR. The sample yields 250,000 to 400,000 clones, 70% to 90% seen once. V gene TRBV7-6 combines with J gene TRBJ2-1, with unresolved D. The specimen sequenced was peripheral blood. The sequence came from a woman younger than 45 with COVID-19, enrolled during active disease. CDR3 sequence reads: CASSSPSGYEQFF. CDR3 nucleotide sequence: TGTGCCAGCAGTTCCCCCTCAGGCTATGAGCAGTTCTTC.